This T cell receptor beta chain was profiled in a study of PD-L1 blockade in urothelial cancer. As for the study in general: Bladder-origin urothelial cancer in males described most of the roughly 30 patients.

Produced via immunoSEQ multiplex PCR; TCRdb's table is partial and in-frame only. The sample has roughly 100,000 clones, 70% to 90% seen once. Findings and limits, study-wide: A below-median TCR clonality in blood before treatment predicted better survival.

The CDR3 runs 15 residues. The junction had 4 bases not matched to a gene; V was cut back by 0 bases and J by 6 bases. CDR1 SGHNT and CDR2 YYREEE come from the germline V gene (reference sequence). The time point is: peripheral blood 6 weeks after treatment start. Sample contribution per patient ranged from 1 to 8, covering pretreatment and on-treatment. The sample holds a few counts of this clone. What it recognizes is unknown. The receptor comes from a man in his 70s with urothelial cancer. Sequenced here: PBMCs, sampled around atezolizumab (anti-PD-L1) treatment. The chain combines TRBV5-4 with TRBJ2-2; 8 bases fit TRBD2. The CDR3 DNA reads as TGTGCCAGCAGCTTGGCGGGGGGGAGGTCCGGGGAGCTGTTTTTT. It is translated as CASSLAGGRSGELFF.